This TCR beta chain was profiled in a study of OX40 agonist ivuxolimab in advanced cancers. Regarding the complete study: Ivuxolimab, which targeted the costimulatory receptor OX40 (CD134), was an agonistic, fully human IgG2 monoclonal antibody. Intravenous ivuxolimab was administered to patients every 2 weeks at six dose levels: 0.01, 0.1, 0.3, 1.5, 3 and 10 mg/kg. Among the approximately 50 dose-escalation patients, 19 had hepatocellular carcinoma, about 15 melanoma, 9 renal cell carcinoma and 9 head and neck cancer. The dose-escalation cohort was almost 85% male with a mean age of approximately 60 years, ranging from about 23 to 85. Prior anti-PD-1, anti-PD-L1 or anti-CTLA-4 therapy was permitted, and about two fifths of dose-escalation patients had received checkpoint inhibitors. Partial responses occurred in three dose-escalation patients, of whom one had hepatocellular carcinoma and two had cutaneous melanoma. The point of sequencing TCRbeta in the periphery was to test whether ivuxolimab changed TCR sequence diversity and drove clonal T-cell expansion. The paper reports the monotherapy dose-escalation portion (N ≈ 52 patients) of the phase I ivuxolimab trial. What the work shows at the level of the full study, not this receptor alone: In the 0.1-3.0 mg/kg groups, partial responders had among the lowest normalized peripheral clonal expansion, particularly in CD8+ T cells. At doses of 0.1 to 3.0 mg/kg, clonal expansion of both CD4+ and CD8+ blood T cells was observed from baseline to week 6. Low levels of normalized T-cell clonal expansion were also seen in some patients who did not respond. After ivuxolimab, expanded clones were on average more numerous among CD8+ T cells than among CD4+ T cells. Antigen specificity was not determined for the clonally expanded peripheral T cells.

Genomic DNA was extracted from sorted cells for sequencing of the TCRbeta CDR3 region. TCRbeta CDR3 regions were sequenced using the immunoSEQ Assay. The immuneACCESS repertoire file appears here via TCRdb, limited to in-frame rearrangements. These files lack a portion of the clones; in checked studies, under half of the deficit traces to unresolved V genes, and the cause of the others is not known. Present in this sample are roughly 95,000 clones, 65% to 90% of which were seen just once. The top ten clones comprise over 1.5% of the sample. Reading the germline V gene gives CDR1 SQVTM and CDR2 ANQGSEA. V lost 7 bases and J lost 3 bases, and the count of bases not matched to a germline gene is 4. The CDR3 covers 13 residues, taking in both the cysteine and the phenylalanine. This entry keeps only the CDR3 DNA: 39 bases, framed from base 1. For this clone: No cognate antigen has been identified for it. One base away there is no much larger clone; base qualities are not given.

Patients with a history of autoimmune disease or receiving systemic immunosuppression were excluded from the trial. In every dose cohort, peripheral blood was drawn for TCR sequencing at baseline, cycle 4 day 1, and cycle 7 day 1. Samples came from an open-label, multicenter, first-in-human phase I dose-escalation trial of ivuxolimab. Adults with locally advanced or metastatic head and neck squamous cell, hepatocellular, melanoma or renal cell carcinoma were enrolled in the trial. Before TCR sequencing, CD4+ T cells and CD8+ T cells were sorted from peripheral blood as separate populations. The chain uses TRBV29-1 and TRBJ2-1, with 9 central nucleotides matching TRBD1. Sequenced here: CD4+ or CD8+ T cells sorted from blood, sampled in a trial of the OX40 agonist ivuxolimab. This receptor was obtained from an adult with an advanced solid tumor such as melanoma, head and neck, liver or kidney cancer. The DNA sequence reads TGCAGCGCGGACAGGGGAGTCTACAATGAGCAGTTCTTC. It encodes CSADRGVYNEQFF.